Following are 21 T cell receptor beta chains from one sample sequenced in a study of beta chain features in type 1 diabetes. As every portion of the isolated RNA was reverse transcribed, the sequencing read expressed TCRB transcripts. Measured with immunoSEQ multiplex PCR; TCRdb has only the in-frame clones, and not every one. The profile shows some 360,000 clones, 15% to 20% of them singletons. The specimen sequenced was naive CD4+ T cells from blood. Receptors were obtained from a woman aged 18-30 years in good health.

This clone was counted between two and nine times. The J gene is TRBJ2-7, the V gene TRBV30, with D tentatively TRBD1 (6 bases). The length of the CDR3 is 15 residues. Trimming took 2 bases from V and 5 from J, leaving 19 bases between them. CDR1 and CDR2 (germline): GTSNPN, SVGIG (reference sequence). CDR3 loop: CAWSLAGTLRHEQYF. In nucleotides, the CDR3 is TGTGCCTGGAGTCTAGCCGGGACACTGCGGCACGAGCAGTACTTC.

This clone was picked up a small number of times. Its ends do not fully match the called genes, so a read error is possible. This chain uses TRBV29-1 with TRBJ2-5, with TRBD1 matching over 7 bases. The CDR3 has 11 amino acids. Per the germline V gene, CDR1 is SQVTM and CDR2 is ANQGSEA. This CDR3 reads CSANLPGTVDF. CDR3 DNA: TGCAGCGCCAACCTCCCGGGGACAGTGGACTTC.

The chain combines TRBV18 with TRBJ2-2; D is unclear. Germline V gene sequence: CDR1 KGHSH, CDR2 LQKENI. This CDR3 has 14 amino acids. Trimming shortened V by 2 bases and J by 1 base, and 5 bases separated the two germline ends. The CDR3 sequence is CASSPSGNTGELFF. In DNA, the CDR3 is TGTGCCAGCTCACCATCGGGGAACACCGGGGAGCTGTTTTTT.

The chain couples TRBV4-1 to TRBJ1-4, with a tentative D call TRBD1 (6 bases). This CDR3 is built from 15 residues. V was trimmed by 0 bases and J by 8 bases, leaving 13 bases between them. Germline loops: CDR1 MGHRA, CDR2 YSYEKL. In DNA, the CDR3 is TGCGCCAGCAGCCAAGAACAGGGCATGCCAGAAAAACTGTTTTTT. Translated, it gives CASSQEQGMPEKLFF.

V and J are TRBV11-2 and TRBJ1-1, with D tentatively TRBD1 (6 bases). The CDR3 totals 14 residues. Germline CDR1 and CDR2: SGHAT and FQNNGV. The germline V and J ends were trimmed by 7 bases and 2 bases, with 14 bases remaining between them. In nucleotides, the CDR3 is TGTGCCAGCAACCTCGGGACACCCAACACTGAAGCTTTCTTT. This sequence encodes CASNLGTPNTEAFF. The full variable domain, rest sourced from reference TRBV11-2 and TRBJ1-1, is EAGVAQSPRYKIIEKRQSVAFWCNPISGHATLYWYQQILGQGPKLLIQFQNNGVVDDSQLPKDRFSAERLKGVDSTLKIQPAKLEDSAVYLCASNLGTPNTEAFFGQGTRLTVV.

This clone was seen more than once but under ten times. The CDR3 here is CASSSSAGSGETQYF. The DNA for the CDR3 is TGTGCCAGCAGTTCCTCGGCGGGAAGTGGGGAGACCCAGTACTTC. V and J are TRBV6-5 and TRBJ2-5; D may be TRBD2 (6 bases). The CDR3 covers 15 residues. V lost 4 bases, J lost 5 bases, and 17 bases lay in between. CDR1 is MNHEY, CDR2 SVGAGI, per germline.

This clone appeared once. The rearrangement links TRBV5-4 to TRBJ2-7; D might be TRBD1 (5 bases). CDR1 is SGHNT, CDR2 YYREEE, per germline (reference sequence). The CDR3 contains 16 residues. V lost 3 bases and J lost 5, with 21 bases in between. The CDR3 spells CASSYSGRVVSHEQYF. CDR3 DNA: TGTGCCAGCAGCTACTCCGGCAGGGTGGTTTCCCACGAGCAGTACTTC.

This chain joins TRBV7-2 and TRBJ2-7; weak D call: TRBD2 (6 bases). V was clipped by 1 base and J by 2 bases, with 9 bases between them. The length of the CDR3 is 14 residues. Germline-derived CDR1 and CDR2 are SGHTA and FQGNSA. The CDR3 DNA is TGTGCCAGCAGCTTAGAGCCGGGGGCCTACGAGCAGTACTTC. It codes for CASSLEPGAYEQYF.

The V call is TRBV7-2, the J call TRBJ2-5, with a weak D call TRBD2 (7 bases). Trimming left V 6 bases short and J 6 bases short, with 23 bases between. The germline gives CDR1 SGHTA, CDR2 FQGNSA. CDR3 length: 16 residues. CDR3 nucleotides: TGTGCCAGCAGTCCCAGGGGCGGGGGTTCCTGGAAGACCCAGTACTTC. Residues: CASSPRGGGSWKTQYF.

This clone appeared a few times. The genes are TRBV7-3 and TRBJ2-1, with D possibly being TRBD1 (6 bases). This CDR3 has 15 amino acids. With 2 bases removed from V and 2 bases from J, the gap between germline ends came to 10 bases. The germline V gene has CDR1 SGHTA and CDR2 FQGTGA. The CDR3 is CASSLQGPTYNEQFF. CDR3 nucleotide sequence: TGTGCCAGCAGCTTACAGGGGCCCACCTACAATGAGCAGTTCTTC.

J is TRBJ1-1 and V is TRBV5-4; D remains ambiguous. Germline loops: CDR1 SGHNT, CDR2 YYREEE (reference sequence). V lost 4 bases and J 7 bases, leaving 14 bases between the germline ends. The CDR3 covers 13 residues. Here the CDR3 reads CASSRERENEAFF. The CDR3 DNA follows: TGTGCCAGCAGCCGGGAGAGGGAAAATGAAGCTTTCTTT.

This clone turned up a few times. DNA for the CDR3: TGTGCCAGCAGCTTTCGCGGGTTGGGGTCGAGGGAGACCCAGTACTTC. Its translation: CASSFRGLGSRETQYF. The chain is built from TRBV7-8 and TRBJ2-5; tentatively, D is TRBD2 (5 bases). Germline V lookup: CDR1 SGHVS, CDR2 FQNEAQ. The V and J ends lost 3 bases and 5 bases respectively, with 19 bases between them. This CDR3 contains 16 residues. Full variable domain (remainder filled in from reference TRBV7-8 and TRBJ2-5): GAGVSQSPRYKVAKRGQDVALRCDPISGHVSLFWYQQALGQGPEFLTYFQNEAQLDKSGLPSDRFFAERPEGSVSTLKIQRTQQEDSAVYLCASSFRGLGSRETQYFGPGTRLLVL.

The rearrangement joins TRBV11-1 to TRBJ2-1, with a tentative D call TRBD1 (5 bases). Trimming removed 2 bases at V and 7 bases at J, with 12 bases between. This CDR3 has 14 amino acids. Germline assignment: CDR1 SGHAT and CDR2 FQDESV (reference sequence). The chain's CDR3 is CASSLFSKGNEQFF. CDR3 sequence (DNA): TGTGCCAGCAGCTTATTCAGTAAGGGGAATGAGCAGTTCTTC.

J is TRBJ2-1 and V is TRBV9, with 10 nucleotides matching TRBD1. The J segment lost 5 bases and the V segment lost 4 bases, leaving 6 bases of the junction unmatched. This CDR3 spans 15 amino acids. Germline-derived CDR1 and CDR2 are SGDLS and YYNGEE. For the CDR3, the DNA is TGTGCCAGCAGCTTCGGACAGGGGGGGAACAATGAGCAGTTCTTC. Protein: CASSFGQGGNNEQFF.

This clone was observed a few times. This chain joins TRBV7-2 and TRBJ2-7; 10 bases are a match to TRBD1. V gave up 5 bases and J gave up 2 bases; unmatched junction bases: 9. Per the germline V gene, CDR1 is SGHTA and CDR2 is FQGNSA. CDR3 size: 16 residues. Here the CDR3 reads CASSEGLGQGTYEQYF. CDR3 DNA: TGTGCCAGCAGCGAAGGGTTGGGACAGGGGACCTACGAGCAGTACTTC.

The CDR3: CASSGGASGSTDTQYF. CDR3 DNA: TGTGCCAGCAGTGGGGGGGCTAGCGGAAGCACAGATACGCAGTATTTT. The chain has TRBV2 and TRBJ2-3; tentative D call: TRBD2 (7 bases). This CDR3 is 16 amino acids long. V was trimmed by 4 bases and J by 0 bases, leaving 14 bases between them. Per germline, CDR1 SNHLY and CDR2 FYNNEI.

The chain joins TRBV11-2 to TRBJ2-5, with 11 positions matching TRBD1. The trim removed 5 bases at V and 5 bases at J, leaving 10 bases unmatched. The CDR3 is 16 residues long. CDR1 is SGHAT, CDR2 FQNNGV, per germline. CDR3 amino acids: CASSQGTGGSYETQYF. CDR3 DNA: TGTGCCAGCAGCCAAGGGACAGGGGGAAGTTACGAGACCCAGTACTTC.

This clone was observed a few times. The chain uses TRBV6-6 and TRBJ1-2; TRBD1 aligns across 9 bases. Trimming cost V 6 bases and J 4 bases; bases outside gene matches: 6. Germline CDR1 and CDR2: MNHNY and SVGAGI (reference sequence). The length of the CDR3 is 14 residues. Here the CDR3 reads CASRGTGKGYGYTF. CDR3 DNA: TGTGCCAGCAGGGGGACAGGGAAGGGCTATGGCTACACCTTC.

This sequence joins TRBV9 and TRBJ2-6, with 9 bases fitting TRBD1. CDR3 length: 16 amino acids. V gave up 2 bases and J gave up 2 bases; unmatched junction bases: 2. Germline assignment: CDR1 SGDLS and CDR2 YYNGEE. The CDR3 protein is CASSVGTGPGANVLTF. CDR3 DNA sequence: TGTGCCAGCAGCGTCGGGACAGGGCCTGGGGCCAACGTCCTGACTTTC.

This clone was seen only a few times. Other nucleotide sequences from this sample produce the same CDR3. The chain has TRBV2 and TRBJ2-5, with D uncertain. Germline CDR1 is SNHLY and CDR2 is FYNNEI. The CDR3 has 11 amino acids. V lost 5 bases and J 3 bases, leaving 4 bases between the germline ends. This CDR3 reads CASSPEETQYF. CDR3 DNA: TGTGCCAGCAGTCCTGAAGAGACCCAGTACTTC.

CDR3 in amino acids: CASSQRTVRETQYF. In DNA form, the CDR3 reads TGCGCCAGCAGCCAGCGAACGGTTCGGGAGACCCAGTACTTC. This chain links TRBV4-1 with TRBJ2-5; D is unclear. Trimming cost V 3 bases and J 5 bases, with 13 bases left between them. The CDR3 has 14 amino acids. Germline values: CDR1 MGHRA, CDR2 YSYEKL.